This T cell receptor (beta chain) was profiled in a study of control samples from healthy donors and cancer patients. The data were produced by immunoSEQ multiplex PCR, yet TCRdb's version contains in-frame clones alone and is incomplete. This table has 130,000 or so clones, 91% appearing once. V dropped 2 bases and J dropped 6 bases, with 11 bases sitting between them. The CDR3 has 14 residues. From germline, CDR1 is MGHRA and CDR2 YSYEKL. Sequencing used blood. The TCR originated in a man aged 18-30 years in good health. The chain has TRBV4-1 and TRBJ1-5; D is undetermined. CDR3: CASSQLVGLQPQHF. The DNA of the CDR3 is TGCGCCAGCAGCCAATTAGTGGGTCTTCAGCCCCAGCATTTT.